This T cell receptor beta chain was recovered during a study of blood T cell repertoires in COVID-19. About the study: Sites in the United States, Italy and Spain provided acute and convalescent COVID-19 samples.

The length of the CDR3 is 14 residues. V trimming: 2 bases; J trimming: 5 bases; junction bases outside the gene matches: 3. Germline CDR1 and CDR2: GTSNPN and SVGIG (reference sequence). Assay: immunoSEQ multiplex PCR; the TCRdb copy retains only in-frame clones and omits some. Altogether more than 200,000 clones are present, around 84% being singletons, with the ten largest covering roughly 5%. The sample was peripheral blood. The clonotype was recovered from a woman in her fifties or sixties with COVID-19, enrolled during active disease. The rearrangement joins TRBV30 to TRBJ1-4, with 9 bases matching TRBD1. The CDR3 sequence is CAWSSTGGNEKLFF. CDR3 bases: TGTGCCTGGAGTAGTACAGGGGGCAATGAAAAACTGTTTTTT.